Below, one T cell receptor (beta chain) is given with its context. As yet, its antigen is unknown. This specimen belongs to a study of T-cell memory formation after mild COVID-19. Study outcomes and limitations: Some clones that responded were present in memory (sampled pre-infection), which suggests cross-reactive memory joined. CD4/CD8 balance characterized clones contracting day 15 to 85, and CD4+ skew characterized later expanders.

The junction had 8 bases not matched to a gene; V was cut back by 5 bases and J by 8 bases. Germline assignment: CDR1 SQVTM and CDR2 ANQGSEA. The CDR3 has 12 residues. 5'RACE, which relied on constant-segment primers, yielded TCR alpha and TCR beta cDNA libraries carrying sample barcodes and UMIs. MiXCR was run by TCRdb on the 5' RACE reads, yielding one entry per CDR3 protein. The table includes hundreds of thousands of distinct CDR3 sequences, around 20% detected once. The source material was PBMCs or a T cell subset sorted from them (not recorded which). This clonotype was obtained from an adult woman who had mild COVID-19 (a few samples of this study predate the infection). Cell type and time point are not known. The chain links TRBV29-1 to TRBJ1-2, with 7 bases fitting TRBD1. The CDR3 DNA is TGCAGCGTTCCACGACAGGGTCGCGGCTACACCTTC. This translates into CSVPRQGRGYTF.